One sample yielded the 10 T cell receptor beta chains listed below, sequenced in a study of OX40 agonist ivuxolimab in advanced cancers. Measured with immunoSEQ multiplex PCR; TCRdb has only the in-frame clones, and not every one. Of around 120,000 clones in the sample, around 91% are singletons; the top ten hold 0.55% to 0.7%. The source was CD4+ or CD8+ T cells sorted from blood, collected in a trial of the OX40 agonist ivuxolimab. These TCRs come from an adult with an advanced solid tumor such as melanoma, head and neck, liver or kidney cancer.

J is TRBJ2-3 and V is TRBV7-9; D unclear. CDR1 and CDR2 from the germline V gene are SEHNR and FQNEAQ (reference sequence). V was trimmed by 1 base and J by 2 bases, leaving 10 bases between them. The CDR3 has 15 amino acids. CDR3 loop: CASSLVFQFTDTQYF. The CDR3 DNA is TGTGCCAGCAGCTTAGTTTTCCAGTTCACAGATACGCAGTATTTT.

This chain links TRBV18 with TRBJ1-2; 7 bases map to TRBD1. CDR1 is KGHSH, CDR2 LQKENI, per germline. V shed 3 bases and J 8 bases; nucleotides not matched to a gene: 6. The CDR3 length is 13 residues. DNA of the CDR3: TGTGCCAGCTCACCTTTCGACAGGGCCGGCTACACCTTC. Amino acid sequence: CASSPFDRAGYTF.

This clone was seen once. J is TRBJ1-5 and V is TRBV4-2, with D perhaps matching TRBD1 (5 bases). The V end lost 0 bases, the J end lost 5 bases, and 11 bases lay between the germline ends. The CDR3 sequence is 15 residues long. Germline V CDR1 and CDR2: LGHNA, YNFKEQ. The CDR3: CASSQDGQGDQPQHF. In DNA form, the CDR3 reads TGTGCCAGCAGCCAAGACGGGCAGGGAGATCAGCCCCAGCATTTT.

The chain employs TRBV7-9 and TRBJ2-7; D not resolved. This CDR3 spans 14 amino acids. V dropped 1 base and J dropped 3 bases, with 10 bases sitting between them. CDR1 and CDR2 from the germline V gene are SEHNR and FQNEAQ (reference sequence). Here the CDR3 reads CASSLGQPFYEQYF. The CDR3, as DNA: TGTGCCAGCAGCTTAGGGCAGCCATTCTACGAGCAGTACTTC.

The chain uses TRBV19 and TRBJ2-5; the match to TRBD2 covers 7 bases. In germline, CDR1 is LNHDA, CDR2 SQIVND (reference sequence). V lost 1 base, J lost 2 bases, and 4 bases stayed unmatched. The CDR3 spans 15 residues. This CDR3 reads CASSIVAGRQETQYF. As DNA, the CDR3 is TGTGCCAGTAGTATAGTAGCGGGTCGGCAAGAGACCCAGTACTTC.

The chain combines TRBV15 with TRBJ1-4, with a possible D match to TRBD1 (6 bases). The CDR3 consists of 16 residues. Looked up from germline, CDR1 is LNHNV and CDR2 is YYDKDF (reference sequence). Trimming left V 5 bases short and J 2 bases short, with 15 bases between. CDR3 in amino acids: CATSPRGGSTNEKLFF. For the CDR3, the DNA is TGTGCCACCAGCCCCCGAGGGGGATCGACTAATGAAAAACTGTTTTTT.

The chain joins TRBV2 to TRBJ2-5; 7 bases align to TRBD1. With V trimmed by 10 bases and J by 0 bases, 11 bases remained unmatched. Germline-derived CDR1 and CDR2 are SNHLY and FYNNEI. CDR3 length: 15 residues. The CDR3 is CAITTGVGNQETQYF. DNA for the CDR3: TGTGCCATTACAACAGGGGTAGGGAACCAAGAGACCCAGTACTTC.

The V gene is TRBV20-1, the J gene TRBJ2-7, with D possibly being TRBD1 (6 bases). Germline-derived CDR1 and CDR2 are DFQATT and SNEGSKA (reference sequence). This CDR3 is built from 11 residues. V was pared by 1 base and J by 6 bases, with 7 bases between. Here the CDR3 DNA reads TGCAGTGCTAGAGCCAGGGGCGAGCAGTACTTC. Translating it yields CSARARGEQYF.

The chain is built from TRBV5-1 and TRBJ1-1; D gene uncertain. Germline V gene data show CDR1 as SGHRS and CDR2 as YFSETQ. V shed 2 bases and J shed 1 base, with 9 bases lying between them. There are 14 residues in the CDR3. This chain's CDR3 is CASSLASGNTEAFF. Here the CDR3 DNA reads TGCGCCAGCAGCTTAGCTTCAGGGAACACTGAAGCTTTCTTT.

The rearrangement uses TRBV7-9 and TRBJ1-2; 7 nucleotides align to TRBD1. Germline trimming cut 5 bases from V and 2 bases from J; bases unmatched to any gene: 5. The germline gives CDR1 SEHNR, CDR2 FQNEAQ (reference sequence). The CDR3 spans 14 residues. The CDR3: CASSPIQGNYGYTF. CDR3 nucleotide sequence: TGTGCCAGCAGCCCTATACAGGGGAACTATGGCTACACCTTC.